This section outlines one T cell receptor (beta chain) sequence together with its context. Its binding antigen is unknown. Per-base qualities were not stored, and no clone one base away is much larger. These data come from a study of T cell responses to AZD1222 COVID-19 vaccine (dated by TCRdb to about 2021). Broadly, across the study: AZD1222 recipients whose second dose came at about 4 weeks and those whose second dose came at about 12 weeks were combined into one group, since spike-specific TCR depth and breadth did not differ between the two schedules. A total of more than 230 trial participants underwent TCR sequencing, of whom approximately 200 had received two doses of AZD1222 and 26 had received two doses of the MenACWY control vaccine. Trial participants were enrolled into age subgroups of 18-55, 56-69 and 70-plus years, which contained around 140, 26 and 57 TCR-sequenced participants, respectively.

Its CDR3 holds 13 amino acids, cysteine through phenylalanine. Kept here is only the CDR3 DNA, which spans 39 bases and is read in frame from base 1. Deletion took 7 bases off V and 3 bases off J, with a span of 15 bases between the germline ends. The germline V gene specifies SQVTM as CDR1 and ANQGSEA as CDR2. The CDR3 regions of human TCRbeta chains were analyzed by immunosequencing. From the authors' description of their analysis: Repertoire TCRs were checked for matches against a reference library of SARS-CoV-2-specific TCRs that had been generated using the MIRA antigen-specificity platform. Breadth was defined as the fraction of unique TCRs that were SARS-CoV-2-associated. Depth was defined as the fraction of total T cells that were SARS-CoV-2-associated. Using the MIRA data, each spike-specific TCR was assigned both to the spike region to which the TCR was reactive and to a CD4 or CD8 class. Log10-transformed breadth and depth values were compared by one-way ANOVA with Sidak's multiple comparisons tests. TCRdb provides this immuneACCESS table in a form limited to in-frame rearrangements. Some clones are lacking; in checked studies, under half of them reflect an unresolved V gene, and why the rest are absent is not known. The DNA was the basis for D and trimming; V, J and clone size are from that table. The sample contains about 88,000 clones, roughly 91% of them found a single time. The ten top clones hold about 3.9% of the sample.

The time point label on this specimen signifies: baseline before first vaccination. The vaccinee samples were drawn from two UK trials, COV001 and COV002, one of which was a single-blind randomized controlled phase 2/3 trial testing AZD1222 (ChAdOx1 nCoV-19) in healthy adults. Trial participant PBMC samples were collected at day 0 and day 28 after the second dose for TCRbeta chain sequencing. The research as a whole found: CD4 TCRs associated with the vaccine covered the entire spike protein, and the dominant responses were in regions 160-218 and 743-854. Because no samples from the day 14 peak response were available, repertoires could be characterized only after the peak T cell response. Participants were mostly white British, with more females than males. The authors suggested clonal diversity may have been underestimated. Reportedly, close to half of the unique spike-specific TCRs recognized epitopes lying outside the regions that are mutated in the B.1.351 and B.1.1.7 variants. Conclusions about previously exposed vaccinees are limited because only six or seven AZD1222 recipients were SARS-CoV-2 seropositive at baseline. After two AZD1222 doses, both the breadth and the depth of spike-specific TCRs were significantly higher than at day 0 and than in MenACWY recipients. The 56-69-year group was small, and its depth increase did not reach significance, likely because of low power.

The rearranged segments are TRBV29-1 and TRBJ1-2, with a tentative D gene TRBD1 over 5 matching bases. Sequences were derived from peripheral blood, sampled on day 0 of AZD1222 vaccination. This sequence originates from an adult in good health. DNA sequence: TGCAGCGGCCTTTTGGGACGGGACTATGGCTACACCTTC. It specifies CSGLLGRDYGYTF.